This entry lists 3 T cell receptor beta chains sequenced from one sample in a study of T cell responses to AZD1222 COVID-19 vaccine. Clones were sequenced by immunoSEQ multiplex PCR, and TCRdb holds only the in-frame ones, with some missing. The sample records about 140,000 clones, more than 85% being singletons. The sequencing here drew on peripheral blood, taken on day 0 of AZD1222 vaccination. The source of these receptors is an adult in good health.

The chain carries TRBV28 and TRBJ2-7; D gene unclear. In germline, CDR1 is MDHEN, CDR2 SYDVKM. The CDR3 extends over 13 amino acids. The V end was cut by 5 bases, the J end by 0 bases, with 8 bases between. The CDR3 DNA sequence: TGTGCCAGCAGTGCCGTGGACTCCTACGAGCAGTACTTC. Its protein is CASSAVDSYEQYF.

The chain combines TRBV6-1 with TRBJ2-3; D gene unclear. This CDR3 region has 13 residues. The V and J ends lost 1 base and 1 base respectively, with 3 bases between them. Per germline, CDR1 MNHNS and CDR2 SASEGT. CDR3 coding DNA: TGTGCCAGCAGTGAAGGGGGCACAGATACGCAGTATTTT. This sequence encodes CASSEGGTDTQYF.

The chain is built from TRBV19 and TRBJ1-1; weak D call: TRBD1 (5 bases). V lost 4 bases to trimming and J lost 1 base, with 22 bases between them. The CDR3 is 18 residues long. CDR1 is LNHDA, CDR2 SQIVND, per germline (reference sequence). The CDR3 DNA reads as TGTGCCAGTAGTACCGGGGTGGGGGTTGGGCAGCCGAACACTGAAGCTTTCTTT. Residues: CASSTGVGVGQPNTEAFF.